This T cell receptor beta chain was sequenced in a study of blood T cell repertoires in COVID-19. There are 13 residues in the CDR3. The V end was cut by 3 bases, the J end by 8 bases, with 10 bases between. CDR1 and CDR2 from the germline V gene are MDHEN and SYDVKM. Profiled with immunoSEQ multiplex PCR; TCRdb holds only in-frame clones, not every one. The table has 240,000 or so clones, about 84% seen once. The sample comprised peripheral blood. The receptor's source is an older man with acute or convalescent COVID-19. The chain employs TRBV28 and TRBJ1-4; tentative D call: TRBD1 (5 bases). In DNA form, the CDR3 reads TGTGCCAGCAGTTTCGGGGGAAGGGAAAAACTGTTTTTT. This translates into CASSFGGREKLFF.